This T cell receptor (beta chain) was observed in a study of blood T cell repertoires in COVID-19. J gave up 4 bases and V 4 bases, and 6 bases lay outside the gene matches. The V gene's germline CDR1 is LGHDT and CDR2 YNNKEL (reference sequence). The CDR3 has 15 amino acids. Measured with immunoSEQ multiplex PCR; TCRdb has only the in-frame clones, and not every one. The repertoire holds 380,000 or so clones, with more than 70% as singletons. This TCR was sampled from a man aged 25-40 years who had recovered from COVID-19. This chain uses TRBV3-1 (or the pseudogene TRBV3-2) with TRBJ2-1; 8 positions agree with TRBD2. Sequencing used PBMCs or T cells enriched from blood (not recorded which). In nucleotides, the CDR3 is TGTGCCAGCAGCCGGAGCGGGGGTGTTTACAATGAGCAGTTCTTC. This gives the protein CASSRSGGVYNEQFF.